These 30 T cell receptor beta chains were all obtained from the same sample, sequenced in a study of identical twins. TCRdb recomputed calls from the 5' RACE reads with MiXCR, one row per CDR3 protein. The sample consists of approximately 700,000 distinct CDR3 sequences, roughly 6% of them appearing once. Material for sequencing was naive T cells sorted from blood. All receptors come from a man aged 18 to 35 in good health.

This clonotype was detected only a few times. DNA of the CDR3: TGTGCCAGCAGCTTATTTGAGCGGAATGAGCAGTTCTTC. Residues: CASSLFERNEQFF. This chain joins TRBV7-9 and TRBJ2-1; D perhaps matches TRBD2 (5 bases). Germline V CDR1 and CDR2: SEHNR, FQNEAQ (reference sequence). Trimming left V 2 bases short and J 7 bases short, with 9 bases between. The CDR3 is made up of 13 amino acids.

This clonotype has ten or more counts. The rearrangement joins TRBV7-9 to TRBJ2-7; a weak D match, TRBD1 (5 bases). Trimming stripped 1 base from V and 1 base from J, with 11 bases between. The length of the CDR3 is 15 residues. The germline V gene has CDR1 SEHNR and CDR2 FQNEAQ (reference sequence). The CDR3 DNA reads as TGTGCCAGCAGCTTAGTCAGGGAAAATTCCTACGAGCAGTACTTC. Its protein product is CASSLVRENSYEQYF.

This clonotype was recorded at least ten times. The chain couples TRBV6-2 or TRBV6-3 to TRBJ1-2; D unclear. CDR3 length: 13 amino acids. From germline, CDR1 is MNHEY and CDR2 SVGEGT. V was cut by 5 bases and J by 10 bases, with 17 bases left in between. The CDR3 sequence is CASSDRFRGNYTF. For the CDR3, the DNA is TGTGCCAGCAGTGATCGATTTCGCGGAAACTACACCTTC.

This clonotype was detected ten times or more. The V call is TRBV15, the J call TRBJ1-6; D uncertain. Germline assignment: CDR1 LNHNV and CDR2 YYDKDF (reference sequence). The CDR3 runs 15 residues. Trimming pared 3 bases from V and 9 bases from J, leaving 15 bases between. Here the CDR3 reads CATSSPGLSGSPLHF. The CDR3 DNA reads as TGTGCCACCAGCAGCCCGGGTCTTTCTGGTTCACCCCTCCACTTT.

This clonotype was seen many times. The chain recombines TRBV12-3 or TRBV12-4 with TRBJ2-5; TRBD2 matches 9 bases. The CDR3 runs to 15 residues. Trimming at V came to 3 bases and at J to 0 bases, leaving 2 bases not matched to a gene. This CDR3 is CASSFLAGNQETQYF. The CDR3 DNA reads TGTGCCAGCAGTTTCCTAGCGGGGAACCAAGAGACCCAGTACTTC.

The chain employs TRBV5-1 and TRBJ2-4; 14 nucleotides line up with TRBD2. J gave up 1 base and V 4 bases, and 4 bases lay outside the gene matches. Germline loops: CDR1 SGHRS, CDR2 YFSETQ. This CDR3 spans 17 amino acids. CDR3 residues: CASSPWTSGRAKNIQYF. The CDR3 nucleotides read TGCGCCAGCAGCCCATGGACTAGCGGGAGGGCCAAAAACATTCAGTACTTC.

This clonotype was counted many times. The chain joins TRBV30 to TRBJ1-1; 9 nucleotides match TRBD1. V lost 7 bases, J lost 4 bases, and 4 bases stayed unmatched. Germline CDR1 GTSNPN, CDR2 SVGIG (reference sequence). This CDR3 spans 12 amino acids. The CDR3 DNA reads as TGTGCCTTAAACAGGGGGCTCACTGAAGCTTTCTTT. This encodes CALNRGLTEAFF. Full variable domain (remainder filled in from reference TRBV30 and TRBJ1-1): SQTIHQWPATLVQPVGSPLSLECTVEGTSNPNLYWYRQAAGRGLQLLFYSVGIGQISSEVPQNLSASRPQDRQFILSSKKLLLSDSGFYLCALNRGLTEAFFGQGTRLTVV.

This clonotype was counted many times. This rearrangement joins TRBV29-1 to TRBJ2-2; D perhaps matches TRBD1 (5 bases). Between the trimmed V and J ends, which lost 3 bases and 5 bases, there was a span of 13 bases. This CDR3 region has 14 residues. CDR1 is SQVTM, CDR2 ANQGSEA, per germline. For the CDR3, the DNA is TGCAGCGTTGAGCAGGGTAGTGGGACCGGGGAGCTGTTTTTT. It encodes CSVEQGSGTGELFF.

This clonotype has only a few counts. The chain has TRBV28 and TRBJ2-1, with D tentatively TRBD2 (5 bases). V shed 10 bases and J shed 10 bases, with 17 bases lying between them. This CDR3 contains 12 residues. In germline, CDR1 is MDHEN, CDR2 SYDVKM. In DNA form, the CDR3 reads TGTGCCACCTCGGGGTTCGGGATGGAGCAGTTCTTC. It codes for CATSGFGMEQFF.

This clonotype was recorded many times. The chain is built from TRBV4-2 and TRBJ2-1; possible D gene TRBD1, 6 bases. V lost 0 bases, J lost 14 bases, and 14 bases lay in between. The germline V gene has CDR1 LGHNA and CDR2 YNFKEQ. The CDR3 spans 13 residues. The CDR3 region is CASSQDILSGEFF. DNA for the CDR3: TGTGCCAGCAGCCAAGATATATTGTCAGGGGAGTTCTTC.

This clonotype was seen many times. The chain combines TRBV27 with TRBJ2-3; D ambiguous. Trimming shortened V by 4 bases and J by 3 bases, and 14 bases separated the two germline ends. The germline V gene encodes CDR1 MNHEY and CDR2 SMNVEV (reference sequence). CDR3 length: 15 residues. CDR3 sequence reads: CASSSRRWGTDTQYF. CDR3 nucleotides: TGTGCCAGCAGTTCACGACGGTGGGGAACAGATACGCAGTATTTT.

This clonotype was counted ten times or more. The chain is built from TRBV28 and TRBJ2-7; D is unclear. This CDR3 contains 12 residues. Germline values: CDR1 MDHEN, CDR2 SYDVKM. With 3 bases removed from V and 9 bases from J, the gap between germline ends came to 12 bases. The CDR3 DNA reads TGTGCCAGCAGTTTTATCAATGGTCCGCAGTACGTC. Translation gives CASSFINGPQYV.

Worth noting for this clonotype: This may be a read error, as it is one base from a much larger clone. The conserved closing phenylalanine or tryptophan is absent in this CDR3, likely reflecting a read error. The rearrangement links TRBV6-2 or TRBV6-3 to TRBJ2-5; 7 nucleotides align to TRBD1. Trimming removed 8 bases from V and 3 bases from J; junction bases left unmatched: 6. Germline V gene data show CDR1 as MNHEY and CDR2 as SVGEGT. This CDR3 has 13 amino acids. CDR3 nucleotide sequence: TGTGCCAGCGGGACAGCGGTCGAAGAGACCCAGTACTCC. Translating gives CASGTAVEETQYS.

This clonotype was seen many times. The CDR3 DNA follows: TGCGCCAGCAGCTTGGCGGAGTTTTCACCCCTCCACTTT. It specifies CASSLAEFSPLHF. The chain has TRBV5-1 and TRBJ1-6; D not certain. Germline V CDR1 and CDR2: SGHRS, YFSETQ. The CDR3 sequence is 13 residues long. V lost 0 bases and J 9 bases, leaving 7 bases between the germline ends.

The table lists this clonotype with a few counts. CDR3 protein: CASSPGLAGGMKSYEQYV. In nucleotides, the CDR3 is TGCGCCAGCAGCCCGGGACTAGCGGGAGGAATGAAGTCCTACGAGCAGTACGTC. This chain uses TRBV5-1 with TRBJ2-7; 15 bases line up with TRBD2. V lost 4 bases to trimming and J lost 1 base; unmatched junction nucleotides: 9. Germline CDR1 is SGHRS and CDR2 is YFSETQ. CDR3 size: 18 residues.

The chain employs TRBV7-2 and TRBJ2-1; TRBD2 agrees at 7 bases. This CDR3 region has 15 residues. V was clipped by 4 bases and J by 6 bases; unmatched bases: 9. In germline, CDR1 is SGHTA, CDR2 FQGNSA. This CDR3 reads CASSSPQGTTNEQFF. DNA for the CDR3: TGTGCCAGCAGCTCTCCGCAAGGGACTACCAATGAGCAGTTCTTC.

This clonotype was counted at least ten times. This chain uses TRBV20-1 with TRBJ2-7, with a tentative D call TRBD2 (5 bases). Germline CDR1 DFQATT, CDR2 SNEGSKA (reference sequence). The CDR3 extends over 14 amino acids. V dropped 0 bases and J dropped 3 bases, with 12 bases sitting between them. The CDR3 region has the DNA TGCAGTGCTAGAGATCACCTAGAGGGCTACGAGCAGTACGTC. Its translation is CSARDHLEGYEQYV.

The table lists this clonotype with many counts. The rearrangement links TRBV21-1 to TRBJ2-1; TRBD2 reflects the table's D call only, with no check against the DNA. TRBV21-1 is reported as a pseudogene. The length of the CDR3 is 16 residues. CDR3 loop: CASSPPRGTSGNEQFF. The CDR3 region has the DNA TGTGCCAGCAGCCCCCCCCGGGGGACTAGCGGGAATGAGCAGTTCTTC.

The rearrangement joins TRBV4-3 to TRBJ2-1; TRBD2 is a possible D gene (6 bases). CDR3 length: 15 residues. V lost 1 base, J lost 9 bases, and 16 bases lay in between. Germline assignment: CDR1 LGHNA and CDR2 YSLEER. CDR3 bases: TGCGCCAGCAGCCAAGGGCTCATTACTAGCAGTGAGCAGTTCTTC. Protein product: CASSQGLITSSEQFF.

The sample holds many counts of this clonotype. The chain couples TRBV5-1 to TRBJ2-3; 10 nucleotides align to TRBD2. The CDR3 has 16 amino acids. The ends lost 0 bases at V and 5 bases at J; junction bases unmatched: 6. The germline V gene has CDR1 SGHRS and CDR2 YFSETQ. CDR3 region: CASSLAPSGSRDTQYF. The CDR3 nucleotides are TGCGCCAGCAGCTTGGCCCCTAGCGGGAGTAGAGATACGCAGTATTTT. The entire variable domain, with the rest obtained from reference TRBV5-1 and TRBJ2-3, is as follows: KAGVTQTPRYLIKTRGQQVTLSCSPISGHRSVSWYQQTPGQGLQFLFEYFSETQRNKGNFPGRFSGRQFSNSRSEMNVSTLELGDSALYLCASSLAPSGSRDTQYFGPGTRLTVL.

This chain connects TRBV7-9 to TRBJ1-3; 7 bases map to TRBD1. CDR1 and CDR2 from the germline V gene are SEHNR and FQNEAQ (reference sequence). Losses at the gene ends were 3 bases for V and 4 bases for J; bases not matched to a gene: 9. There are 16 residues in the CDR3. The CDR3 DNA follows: TGTGCCAGCAGCTTTTTTCGGCAGGGGGTCGGAAACACCATATATTTT. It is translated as CASSFFRQGVGNTIYF.

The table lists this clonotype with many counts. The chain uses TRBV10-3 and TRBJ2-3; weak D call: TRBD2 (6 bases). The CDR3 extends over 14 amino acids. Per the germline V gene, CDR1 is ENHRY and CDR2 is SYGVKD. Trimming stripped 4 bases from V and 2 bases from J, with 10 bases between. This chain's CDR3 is CAISVTGDTDTQYF. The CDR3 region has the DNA TGTGCCATCAGTGTGACGGGAGACACAGATACGCAGTATTTT.

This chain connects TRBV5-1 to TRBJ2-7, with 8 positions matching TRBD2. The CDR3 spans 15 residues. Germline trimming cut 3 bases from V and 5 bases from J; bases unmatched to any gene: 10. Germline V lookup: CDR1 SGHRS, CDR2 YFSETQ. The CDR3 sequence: CASSSPGLGLHEQYF. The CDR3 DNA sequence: TGCGCCAGCAGCTCACCGGGACTAGGTCTCCACGAGCAGTACTTC.

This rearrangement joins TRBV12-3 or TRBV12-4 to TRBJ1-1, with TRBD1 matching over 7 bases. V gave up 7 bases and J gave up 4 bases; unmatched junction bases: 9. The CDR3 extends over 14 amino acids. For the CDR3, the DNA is TGTGCCAGCATAGGTATGACAGGGACCACTGAAGCTTTCTTT. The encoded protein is CASIGMTGTTEAFF.

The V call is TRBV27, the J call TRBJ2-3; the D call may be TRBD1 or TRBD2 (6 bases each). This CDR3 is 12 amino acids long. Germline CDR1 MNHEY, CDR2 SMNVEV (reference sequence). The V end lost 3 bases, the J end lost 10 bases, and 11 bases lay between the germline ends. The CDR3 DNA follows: TGTGCCAGCAGTTTGCTTAGGGGGGCGCAGTATTTT. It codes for CASSLLRGAQYF.

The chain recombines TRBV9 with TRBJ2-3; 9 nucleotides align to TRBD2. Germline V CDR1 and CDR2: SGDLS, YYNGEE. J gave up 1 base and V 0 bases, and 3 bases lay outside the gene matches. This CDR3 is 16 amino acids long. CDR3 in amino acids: CASSVELAGGTDTQYF. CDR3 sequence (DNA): TGTGCCAGCAGCGTAGAGTTAGCGGGGGGCACAGATACGCAGTATTTT.

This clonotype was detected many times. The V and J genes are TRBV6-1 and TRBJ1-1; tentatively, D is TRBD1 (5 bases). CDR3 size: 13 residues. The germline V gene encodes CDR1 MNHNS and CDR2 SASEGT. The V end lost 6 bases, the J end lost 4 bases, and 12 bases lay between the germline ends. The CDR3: CASRLGVVTEAFF. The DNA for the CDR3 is TGTGCCAGCAGGTTGGGGGTTGTCACTGAAGCTTTCTTT.

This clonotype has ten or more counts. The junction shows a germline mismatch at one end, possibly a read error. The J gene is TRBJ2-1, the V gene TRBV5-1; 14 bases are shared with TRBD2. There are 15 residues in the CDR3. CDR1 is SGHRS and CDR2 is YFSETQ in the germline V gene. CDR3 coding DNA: TGTGCCAGCAGTAAAGGACTAGCGGGAGGCAATGAGCAGTTCTTC. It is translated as CASSKGLAGGNEQFF.

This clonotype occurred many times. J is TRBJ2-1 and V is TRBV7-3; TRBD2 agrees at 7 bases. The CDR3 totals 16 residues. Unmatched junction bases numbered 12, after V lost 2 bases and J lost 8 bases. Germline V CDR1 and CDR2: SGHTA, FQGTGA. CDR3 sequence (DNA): TGTGCCAGCAGCTTATCGAATCGGGAGGATGGTCATGAGCAGTTCTTC. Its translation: CASSLSNREDGHEQFF.

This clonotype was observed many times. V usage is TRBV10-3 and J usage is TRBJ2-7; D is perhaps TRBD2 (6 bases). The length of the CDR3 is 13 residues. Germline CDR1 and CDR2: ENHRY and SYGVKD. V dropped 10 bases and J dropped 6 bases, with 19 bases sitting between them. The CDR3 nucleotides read TGTGCCACGGATGAATCGGGAGAATTCGAGCAGTACTTC. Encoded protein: CATDESGEFEQYF.